These 9 T cell receptor beta chains came from one sample sequenced in a study of T-cell memory formation after mild COVID-19. A single record per CDR3 protein comes from TCRdb applying MiXCR to the 5' RACE reads. The sample lists around 140,000 distinct CDR3 sequences, under 30% occurring once. Input material: PBMCs or a T cell subset sorted from them (not recorded which). The receptors here all came from an adult woman who had mild COVID-19 (a few samples of this study predate the infection). Cell type and time point are not known.

CDR3 sequence: CSVSPLAGVTYEQYF. CDR3 in DNA: TGCAGTGTTTCCCCCCTAGCGGGAGTAACCTACGAGCAGTACTTC. The chain uses TRBV20-1 and TRBJ2-7; 10 nucleotides agree with TRBD2. Germline V lookup: CDR1 DFQATT, CDR2 SNEGSKA (reference sequence). This CDR3 comprises 15 residues. The V segment lost 7 bases and the J segment 2 bases; nucleotides outside the gene matches: 11.

This clonotype was observed a few times. The genes are TRBV4-3 and TRBJ2-4; 10 bases fit TRBD1. V dropped 1 base and J dropped 8; count of bases not matched to a gene: 2. Looked up from germline, CDR1 is LGHNA and CDR2 is YSLEER. There are 14 residues in the CDR3. For the CDR3, the DNA is TGCGCCAGCAGCCAAGGCGGGACAGGGGACATTCAGTACTTC. Translating gives CASSQGGTGDIQYF.

The CDR3 region has the DNA TGTGCCAGCAGCCCGTCGGGTTCGGGCGCCGGCAATGAGCAGTTCTTC. Translating gives CASSPSGSGAGNEQFF. The chain carries TRBV7-9 and TRBJ2-1; D remains ambiguous. Germline CDR1 SEHNR, CDR2 FQNEAQ (reference sequence). The V end lost 5 bases, the J end lost 6 bases, and 20 bases lay between the germline ends. The CDR3 sequence is 16 residues long.

V usage is TRBV21-1 and J usage is TRBJ2-7. TRBV21-1 is reported as a pseudogene. The CDR3 spans 17 residues. The CDR3 region has the DNA TGTGCCAGCAGCAAATCAATCCCCGAGAGGGACTCCTACGAGCAGTACTTC. This translates into CASSKSIPERDSYEQYF.

The V gene is TRBV9, the J gene TRBJ1-2, with a possible D match to TRBD1 (5 bases). This CDR3 is built from 14 residues. V lost 4 bases and J 2 bases, leaving 12 bases between the germline ends. The germline V gene has CDR1 SGDLS and CDR2 YYNGEE. The CDR3 DNA is TGTGCCAGCAGCCCCTCCGGGGGGAACTATGGCTACACCTTC. Protein sequence: CASSPSGGNYGYTF.

V is TRBV7-9 and J is TRBJ1-1; no clear D gene. CDR1 SEHNR and CDR2 FQNEAQ come from the germline V gene (reference sequence). The CDR3 covers 14 residues. V dropped 5 bases and J dropped 1 base, with 11 bases sitting between them. Written as DNA, the CDR3 is TGTGCCAGCAGCCTCGCCCGGGGGAACACTGAAGCTTTCTTT. Translating gives CASSLARGNTEAFF.

This clonotype was seen a few times. J is TRBJ1-1 and V is TRBV5-1; 9 nucleotides align to TRBD1. There are 15 residues in the CDR3. The V and J ends lost 0 bases and 7 bases, in that order; junction bases with no gene match: 7. In germline, CDR1 is SGHRS, CDR2 YFSETQ. CDR3 coding DNA: TGCGCCAGCAGCTTGGGAGACAGGGGGGTGGTTGAAGCTTTCTTT. Translation gives CASSLGDRGVVEAFF.

This clonotype was seen a few times. V and J are TRBV7-9 and TRBJ1-1; 8 bases are shared with TRBD1. The CDR3 length is 15 residues. J was trimmed by 0 bases and V by 4 bases; bases with no gene match: 4. Germline lookup yields CDR1 SEHNR and CDR2 FQNEAQ (reference sequence). The CDR3 here is CASSSGTGVNTEAFF. The CDR3 nucleotides read TGTGCCAGCAGCTCCGGGACAGGAGTGAACACTGAAGCTTTCTTT.

This clonotype was picked up a small number of times. As DNA, the CDR3 is TGTGCCAGCAGCTTAGTTGTTGGGCCAGATACGCAGTATTTT. Its protein product is CASSLVVGPDTQYF. The chain is built from TRBV7-9 and TRBJ2-3, with D unclear. Germline V gives CDR1 SEHNR, CDR2 FQNEAQ (reference sequence). CDR3 size: 14 residues. Trimming cost V 1 base and J 4 bases, with 9 bases left between them.